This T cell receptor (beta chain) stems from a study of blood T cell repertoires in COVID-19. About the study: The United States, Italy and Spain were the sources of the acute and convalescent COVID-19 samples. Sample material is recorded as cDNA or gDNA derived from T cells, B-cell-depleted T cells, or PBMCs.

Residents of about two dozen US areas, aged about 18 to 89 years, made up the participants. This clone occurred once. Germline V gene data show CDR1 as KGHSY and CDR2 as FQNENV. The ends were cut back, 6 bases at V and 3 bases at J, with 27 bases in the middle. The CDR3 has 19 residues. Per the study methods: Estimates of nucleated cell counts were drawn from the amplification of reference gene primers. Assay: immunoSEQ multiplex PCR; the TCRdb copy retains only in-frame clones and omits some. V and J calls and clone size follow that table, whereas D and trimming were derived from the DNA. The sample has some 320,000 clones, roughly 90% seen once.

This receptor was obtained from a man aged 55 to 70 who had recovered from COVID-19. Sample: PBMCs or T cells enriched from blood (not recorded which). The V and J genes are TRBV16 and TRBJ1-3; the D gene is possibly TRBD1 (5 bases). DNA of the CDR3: TGTGCCAGCAGATCCCATCGTCTACAGGCTAACTCTGATGGAAACACCATATATTTT. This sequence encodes CASRSHRLQANSDGNTIYF. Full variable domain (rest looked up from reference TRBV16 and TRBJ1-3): GEEVAQTPKHLVRGEGQKAKLYCAPIKGHSYVFWYQQVLKNEFKFLISFQNENVFDETGMPKERFSAKCLPNSPCSLEIQATKLEDSAVYFCASRSHRLQANSDGNTIYFGEGSWLTVV.